This entry is about one T cell receptor beta chain. This sample was taken from a study of blood T cell repertoires in COVID-19. Study-wide context: Acute-phase and convalescent COVID-19 samples originated in the United States, Italy and Spain.

As originally analysed: Reference gene primer amplification gave estimated nucleated cell counts. Only in-frame clones appear in the TCRdb table, and some are missing; sequencing was by immunoSEQ multiplex PCR. V and J calls and clone size follow that table, whereas D and trimming were derived from the DNA. The sample has approximately 160,000 clones, 84% seen once. V lost 3 bases and J 8 bases, leaving 14 bases between the germline ends. This CDR3 contains 14 residues. Germline-derived CDR1 and CDR2 are MDHEN and SYDVKM. The genes are TRBV28 and TRBJ2-4; D is possibly TRBD2 (5 bases). The receptor was derived from a man aged 35-49 years who had recovered from COVID-19. The specimen was peripheral blood. The CDR3 loop reads CASSFFRGIDIQYF. In DNA form, the CDR3 reads TGTGCCAGCAGTTTCTTTCGGGGTATTGACATTCAGTACTTC.